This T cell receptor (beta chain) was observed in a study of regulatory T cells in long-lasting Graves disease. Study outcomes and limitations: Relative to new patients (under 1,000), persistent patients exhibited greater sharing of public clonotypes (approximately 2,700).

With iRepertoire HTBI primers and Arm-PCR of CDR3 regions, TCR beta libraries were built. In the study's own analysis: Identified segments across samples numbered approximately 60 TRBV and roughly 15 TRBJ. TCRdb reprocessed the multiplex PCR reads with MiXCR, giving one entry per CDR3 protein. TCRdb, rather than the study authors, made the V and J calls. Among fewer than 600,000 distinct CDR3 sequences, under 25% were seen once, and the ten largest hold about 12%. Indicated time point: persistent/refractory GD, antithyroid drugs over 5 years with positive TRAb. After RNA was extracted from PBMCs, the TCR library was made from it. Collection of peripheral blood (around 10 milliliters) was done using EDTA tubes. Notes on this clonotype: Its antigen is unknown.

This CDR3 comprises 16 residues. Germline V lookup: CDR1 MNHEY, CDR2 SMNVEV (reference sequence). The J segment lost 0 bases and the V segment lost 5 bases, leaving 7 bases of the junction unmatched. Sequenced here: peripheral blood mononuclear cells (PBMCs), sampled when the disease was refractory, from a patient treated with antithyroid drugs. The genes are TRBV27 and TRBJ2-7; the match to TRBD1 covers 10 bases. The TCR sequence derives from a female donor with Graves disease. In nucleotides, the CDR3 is TGTGCCAGCAGTCCACCGGGACAGGGGTCCTCCTACGAGCAGTACTTC. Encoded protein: CASSPPGQGSSYEQYF.